This T cell receptor (beta chain) was profiled in a study of blood T cell repertoires in COVID-19. Background on the study: Both acute and convalescent COVID-19 samples were obtained from the United States, Italy and Spain. PBMCs, B-cell-depleted T cells, or T cells were the source of the cDNA or gDNA that made up the material.

V lost 4 bases and J 5 bases, leaving 19 bases between the germline ends. The CDR3 covers 15 residues. Germline V CDR1 and CDR2: SGHRS, YFSETQ. Original methodology: Reference gene primer amplification in the assay estimated nucleated cell counts. The protocol was immunoSEQ multiplex PCR, while the TCRdb copy is restricted to in-frame clones and leaves out a portion. That table gives V, J and clone size, and the DNA gave D and trimming. Of 20,000 to 25,000 clones in the sample, roughly 90% are singletons; the top ten hold under 6.5%. The V gene is TRBV5-1, the J gene TRBJ2-7; D possibly corresponds to TRBD2 (6 bases). Sequencing was done on a sample of peripheral blood. The TCR comes from a woman older than 75 with active COVID-19. In DNA, the CDR3 is TGCGCCAGCAGCCCCCGGGGGTTGGGTAGTGACGAGCAGTACTTC. Its translation: CASSPRGLGSDEQYF.